These T cell receptor beta chains were read from a single sample in a study of shared clonotypes between healthy human individuals. TCRdb keeps only in-frame clones here, not all; method: immunoSEQ multiplex PCR. The table has about 2.4 million clones, roughly 93% seen once. Material for sequencing was naive CD4+ T cells from PBMCs. The receptor set was obtained from a young man in good health. Some clones in this sample may be carry-over from other donors' samples. The conserved cysteine and the conserved F or W are not part of the CDR3 here.

V	CDR3
TRBV4-2	ASSQRQGPYTGELF
TRBV28	ASRRDRGVDEQF
TRBV19	ASSIESGGWYEQF
TRBV5-1	ASSDGGLAGGGTDTQY
TRBV5-1	ASSLEGQTNTGELF
TRBV4-1	ASSQGGLAFNEQF
TRBV19	ASSDRDRGLRAYGYT
TRBV7-2	ATTKGGEIQETQY
TRBV19	ASSLNNQPQH
TRBV18	ASSPPGLAVRETQY
TRBV5-1	ASSLEGDTQY
TRBV5-1	ASSLAPGITEAF
TRBV5-1	ASSLNGQPGNTIY
TRBV19	ATQTGVVSFPF
TRBV28	ASSSTGRTNTDTQY
TRBV9	ASSVSGQEETQY
TRBV5-1	ASSPDSNLGNTIY
TRBV27	ASRPLIPYEQY
TRBV30	AWRPGGRSEAF
TRBV9	ASSAETGVHTDTQY
TRBV6-7	ASSPYSYEQY
TRBV29-1	SVEDSASYEQY
TRBV7-2	ASSPRPYRYTYEQY
TRBV7-2	ASSLGVAGPYEQY
TRBV11-3	ASSLGIAGGRNEQF